These T cell receptor beta chains were read from a single sample in a study of immune characteristics of hereditary and idiopathic chronic pancreatitis. Clones were sequenced by immunoSEQ multiplex PCR, and TCRdb holds only the in-frame ones, with some missing. The profile covers roughly 2,000 clones, with over 75% appearing a single time and 16% taken by the ten largest. What was sequenced was pancreas tissue with idiopathic chronic pancreatitis. The receptors here all came from a human donor with chronic pancreatitis. Both conserved end residues are part of each CDR3. A D gene is named only where the DNA matches it firmly.

TRBJ2-5 | TRBV6-4 | - | CASSVDSGETQYF
TRBJ1-6 | TRBV27 | - | CASSPLGTSYNSPLHF
TRBJ1-2 | TRBV5-6 | - | CASSLVGSNYGYTF
TRBJ2-7 | TRBV3-1/TRBV3-2 | - | CASENRASSYEQYF
TRBJ2-1 | TRBV9 | TRBD2 | CASSVEPGGLREQFF
TRBJ1-5 | TRBV7-2 | - | CASSPQGGNQPQHF
TRBJ2-3 | TRBV27 | - | CASRPSAQTLPSTDTQYF
TRBJ2-5 | TRBV18 | - | CASSPMEGETQYF
TRBJ2-7 | TRBV6-7 | - | CASSYKGDKPYYEQYF
TRBJ2-3 | TRBV9 | TRBD1 | CASSSGGSSTDTQYF
TRBJ2-5 | TRBV5-1 | - | CASSLGLRETQYF
TRBJ1-5 | TRBV19 | - | CASSLRERGGNQPQHF
TRBJ1-1 | TRBV10-3 | - | CAISIEGYTEAFF
TRBJ2-4 | TRBV4-3 | TRBD1 | CASSQEVRGRSIQYF
TRBJ1-2 | TRBV7-8 | - | CASSRGTEYGYTF
TRBJ2-5 | TRBV7-9 | - | CASSSGATGLMYQETQYF
TRBJ2-7 | TRBV14 | TRBD2 | CASSQGLATSSYEQYF
TRBJ2-5 | TRBV7-3 | TRBD2 | CASSLAGAETQYF
TRBJ1-4 | TRBV28 | - | CASSDEVSEKLFF
TRBJ1-1 | TRBV15 | - | CATSRDGGSSDTEAFF
TRBJ2-1 | TRBV6-1 | TRBD2 | CASSELGLAGGHNEQFF
TRBJ2-5 | TRBV5-4 | - | CASSLLGGLETQYF
TRBJ2-5 | TRBV20-1 | - | CSAQIEGTQYF
TRBJ1-6 | TRBV7-3 | - | CASSLTGDNSPLHF